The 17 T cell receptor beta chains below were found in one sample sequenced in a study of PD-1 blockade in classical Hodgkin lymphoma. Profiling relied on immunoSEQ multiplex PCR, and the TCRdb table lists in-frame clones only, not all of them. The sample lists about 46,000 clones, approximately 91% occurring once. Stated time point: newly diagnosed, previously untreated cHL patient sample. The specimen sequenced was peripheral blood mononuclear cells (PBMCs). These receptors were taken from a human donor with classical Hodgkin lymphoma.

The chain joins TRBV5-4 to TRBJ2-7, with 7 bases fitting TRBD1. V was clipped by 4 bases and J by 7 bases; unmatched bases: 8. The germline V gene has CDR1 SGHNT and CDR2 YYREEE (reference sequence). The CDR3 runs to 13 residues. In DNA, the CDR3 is TGTGCCAGCAGCCTCGGACAGGCCGGGGAGCAGTACTTC. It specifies CASSLGQAGEQYF.

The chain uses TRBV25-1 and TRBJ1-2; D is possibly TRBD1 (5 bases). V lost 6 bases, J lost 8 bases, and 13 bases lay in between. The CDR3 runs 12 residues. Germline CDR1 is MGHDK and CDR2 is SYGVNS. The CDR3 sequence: CASSGGTSGYTF. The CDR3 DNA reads TGTGCCAGCAGCGGCGGGACCTCCGGCTACACCTTC.

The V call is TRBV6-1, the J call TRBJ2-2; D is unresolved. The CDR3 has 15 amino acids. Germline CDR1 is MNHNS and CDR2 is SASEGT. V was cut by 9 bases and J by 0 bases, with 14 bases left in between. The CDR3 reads CASQGVTSNTGELFF. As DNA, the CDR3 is TGTGCCAGTCAAGGAGTTACCTCGAACACCGGGGAGCTGTTTTTT.

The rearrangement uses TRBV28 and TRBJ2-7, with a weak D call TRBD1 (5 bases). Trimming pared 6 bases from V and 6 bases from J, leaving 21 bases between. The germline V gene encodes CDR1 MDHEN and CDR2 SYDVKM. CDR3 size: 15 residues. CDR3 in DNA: TGTGCCAGCAGGGGCCAGGACACGCGTCTCGGCGAGCAGTACTTC. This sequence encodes CASRGQDTRLGEQYF.

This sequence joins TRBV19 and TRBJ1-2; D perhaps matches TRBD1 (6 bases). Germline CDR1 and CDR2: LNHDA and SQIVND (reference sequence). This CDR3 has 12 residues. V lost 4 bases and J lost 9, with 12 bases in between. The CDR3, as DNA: TGTGCCAGTAGTAGGGACGGGGGGCGCTACACCTTC. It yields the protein CASSRDGGRYTF.

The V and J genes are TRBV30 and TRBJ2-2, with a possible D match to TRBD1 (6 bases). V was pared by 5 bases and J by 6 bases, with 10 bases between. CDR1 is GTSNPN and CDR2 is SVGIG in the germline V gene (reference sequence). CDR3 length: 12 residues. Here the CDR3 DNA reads TGTGCCTGGGTCAGGGGCCCCGGGGAGCTGTTTTTT. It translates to CAWVRGPGELFF.

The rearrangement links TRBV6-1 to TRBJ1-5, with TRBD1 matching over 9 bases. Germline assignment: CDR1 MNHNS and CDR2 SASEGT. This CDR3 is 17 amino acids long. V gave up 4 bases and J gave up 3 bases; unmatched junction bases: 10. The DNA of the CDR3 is TGTGCCAGCAGTGTCCGACAGGGGGTTGTTAACAATCAGCCCCAGCATTTT. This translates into CASSVRQGVVNNQPQHF.

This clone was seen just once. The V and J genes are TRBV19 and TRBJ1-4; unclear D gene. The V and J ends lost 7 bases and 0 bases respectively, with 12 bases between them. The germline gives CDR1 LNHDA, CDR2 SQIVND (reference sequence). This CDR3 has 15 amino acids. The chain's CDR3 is CASKEGLATNEKLFF. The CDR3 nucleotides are TGTGCCAGTAAAGAGGGTTTGGCAACTAATGAAAAACTGTTTTTT. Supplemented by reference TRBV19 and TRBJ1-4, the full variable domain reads DGGITQSPKYLFRKEGQNVTLSCEQNLNHDAMYWYRQDPGQGLRLIYYSQIVNDFQKGDIAEGYSVSREKKESFPLTVTSAQKNPTAFYLCASKEGLATNEKLFFGSGTQLSVL.

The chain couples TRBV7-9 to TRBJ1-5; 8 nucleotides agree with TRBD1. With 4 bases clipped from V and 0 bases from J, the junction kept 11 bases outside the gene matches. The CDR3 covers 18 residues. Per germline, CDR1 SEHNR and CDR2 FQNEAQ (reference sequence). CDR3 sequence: CASSSEDRALASNQPQHF. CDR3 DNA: TGTGCCAGCAGCTCAGAGGACAGGGCCCTAGCTAGCAATCAGCCCCAGCATTTT.

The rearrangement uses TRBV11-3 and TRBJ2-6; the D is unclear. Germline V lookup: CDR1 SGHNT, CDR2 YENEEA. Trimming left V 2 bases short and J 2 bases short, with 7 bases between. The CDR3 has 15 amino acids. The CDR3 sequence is CASSLHGAGANVLTF. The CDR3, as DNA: TGTGCCAGCAGCTTACATGGGGCTGGGGCCAACGTCCTGACTTTC.

CDR3 DNA: TGTGCCAGCAGTTACTCGGCAGGGGATAGGGCCTCCGAGCAGTACTTC. It yields the protein CASSYSAGDRASEQYF. V usage is TRBV6-6 and J usage is TRBJ2-7, with a weak D call TRBD1 (6 bases). Trimming stripped 0 bases from V and 6 bases from J, with 18 bases between. Germline CDR1 and CDR2: MNHNY and SVGAGI (reference sequence). The length of the CDR3 is 16 residues.

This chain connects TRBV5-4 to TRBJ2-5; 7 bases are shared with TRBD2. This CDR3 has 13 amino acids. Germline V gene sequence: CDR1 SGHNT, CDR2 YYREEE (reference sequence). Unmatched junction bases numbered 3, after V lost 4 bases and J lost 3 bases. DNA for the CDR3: TGTGCCAGCAGCCCTGGACTAGAAGAGACCCAGTACTTC. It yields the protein CASSPGLEETQYF.

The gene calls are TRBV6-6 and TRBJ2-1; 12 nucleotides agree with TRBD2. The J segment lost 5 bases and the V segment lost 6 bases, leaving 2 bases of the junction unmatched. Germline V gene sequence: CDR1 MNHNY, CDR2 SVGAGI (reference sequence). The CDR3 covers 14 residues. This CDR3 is CASSRTSGNNEQFF. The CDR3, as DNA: TGTGCCAGCAGCCGGACTAGCGGGAACAATGAGCAGTTCTTC.

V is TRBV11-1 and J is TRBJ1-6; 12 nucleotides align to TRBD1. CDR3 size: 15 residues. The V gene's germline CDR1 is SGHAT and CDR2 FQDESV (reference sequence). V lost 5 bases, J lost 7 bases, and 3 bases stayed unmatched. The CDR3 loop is CASSLGQGANSPLHF. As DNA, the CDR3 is TGTGCCAGCAGCCTGGGACAGGGGGCGAATTCACCCCTCCACTTT.

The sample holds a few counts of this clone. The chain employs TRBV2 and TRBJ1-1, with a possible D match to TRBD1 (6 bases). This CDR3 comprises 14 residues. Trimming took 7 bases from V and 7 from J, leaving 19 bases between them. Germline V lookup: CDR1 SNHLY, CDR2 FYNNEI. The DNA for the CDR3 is TGTGCCAGCACCTTGACAGCTGGACAGTTTGAAGCTTTCTTT. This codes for CASTLTAGQFEAFF.

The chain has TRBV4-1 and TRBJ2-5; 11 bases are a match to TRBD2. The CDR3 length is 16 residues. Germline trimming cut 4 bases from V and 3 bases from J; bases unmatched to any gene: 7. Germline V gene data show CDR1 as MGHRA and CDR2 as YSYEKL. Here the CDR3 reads CASSRDGTSGEETQYF. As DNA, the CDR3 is TGCGCCAGCAGCCGCGATGGGACTAGCGGAGAAGAGACCCAGTACTTC.

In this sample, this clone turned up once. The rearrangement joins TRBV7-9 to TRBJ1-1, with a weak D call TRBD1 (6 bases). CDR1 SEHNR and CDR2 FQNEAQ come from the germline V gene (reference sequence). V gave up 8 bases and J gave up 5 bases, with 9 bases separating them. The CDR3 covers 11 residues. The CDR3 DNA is TGTGCCAGCGAGGGGGGGACTGAAGCTTTCTTT. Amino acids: CASEGGTEAFF. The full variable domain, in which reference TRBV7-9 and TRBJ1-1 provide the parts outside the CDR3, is DTGVSQNPRHKITKRGQNVTFRCDPISEHNRLYWYRQTLGQGPEFLTYFQNEAQLEKSRLLSDRFSAERPKGSFSTLEIQRTEQGDSAMYLCASEGGTEAFFGQGTRLTVV.